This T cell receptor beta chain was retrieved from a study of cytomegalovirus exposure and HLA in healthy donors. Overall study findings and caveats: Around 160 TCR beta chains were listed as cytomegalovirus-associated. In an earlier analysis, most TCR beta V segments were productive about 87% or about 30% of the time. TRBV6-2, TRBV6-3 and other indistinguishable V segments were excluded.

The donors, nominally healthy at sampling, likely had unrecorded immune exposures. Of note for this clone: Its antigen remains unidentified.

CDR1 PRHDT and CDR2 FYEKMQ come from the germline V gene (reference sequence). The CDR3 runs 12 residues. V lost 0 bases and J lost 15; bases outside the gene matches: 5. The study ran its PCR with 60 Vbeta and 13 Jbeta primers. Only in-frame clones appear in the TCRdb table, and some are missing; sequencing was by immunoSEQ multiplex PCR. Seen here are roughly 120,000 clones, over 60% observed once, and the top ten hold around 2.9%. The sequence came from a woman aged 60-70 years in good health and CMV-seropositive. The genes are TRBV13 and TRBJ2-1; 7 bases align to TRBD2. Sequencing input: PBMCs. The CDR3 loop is CASSLGAGLGFF. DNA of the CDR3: TGTGCCAGCAGCTTAGGTGCAGGACTAGGGTTCTTC.